This TCR beta chain was profiled in a study of cytotoxic CD8 clonotypes in ibrutinib-treated CLL. Study background: Enrolment comprised roughly 11 relapsed/refractory and more than 14 treatment-naive patients; fewer than 18 were IGHV unmutated. Per sample, productive templates averaged almost 260,000 and productive rearrangements averaged roughly 91,000.

The CDR3 is 15 residues long. Germline-derived CDR1 and CDR2 are MNHGY and SVAAGI. V lost 0 bases, J lost 4 bases, and 6 bases stayed unmatched. The intended depth for sequencing was 1 in 200,000 to 1 in 1 million T cells. Using immunoSEQ multiplex PCR, the repertoire was profiled, and TCRdb retains in-frame clones only, with some absent. The sample contains 250,000 to 350,000 clones, roughly four fifths of which appear only once. The genes are TRBV6-9 and TRBJ2-7, with TRBD1 matching 7 bases. The sequenced sample was PBMCs, obtained at disease progression, from a patient treated with ibrutinib. This clonotype originated in a human donor with chronic lymphocytic leukemia. DNA of the CDR3: TGTGCCAGCAGTTATTCCGGGACAGAAACATACGAGCAGTACTTC. Its translation: CASSYSGTETYEQYF.